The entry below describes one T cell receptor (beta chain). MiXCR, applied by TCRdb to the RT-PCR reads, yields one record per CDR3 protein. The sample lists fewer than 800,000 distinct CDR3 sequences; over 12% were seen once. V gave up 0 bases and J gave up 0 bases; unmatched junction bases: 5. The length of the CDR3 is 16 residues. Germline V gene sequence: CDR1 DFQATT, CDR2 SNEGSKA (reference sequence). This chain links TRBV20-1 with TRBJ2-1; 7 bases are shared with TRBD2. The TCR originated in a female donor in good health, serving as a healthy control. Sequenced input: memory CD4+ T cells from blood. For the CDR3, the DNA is TGCAGTGCTAGAGATCAAGCGGGGCACTCCTACAATGAGCAGTTCTTC. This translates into CSARDQAGHSYNEQFF.